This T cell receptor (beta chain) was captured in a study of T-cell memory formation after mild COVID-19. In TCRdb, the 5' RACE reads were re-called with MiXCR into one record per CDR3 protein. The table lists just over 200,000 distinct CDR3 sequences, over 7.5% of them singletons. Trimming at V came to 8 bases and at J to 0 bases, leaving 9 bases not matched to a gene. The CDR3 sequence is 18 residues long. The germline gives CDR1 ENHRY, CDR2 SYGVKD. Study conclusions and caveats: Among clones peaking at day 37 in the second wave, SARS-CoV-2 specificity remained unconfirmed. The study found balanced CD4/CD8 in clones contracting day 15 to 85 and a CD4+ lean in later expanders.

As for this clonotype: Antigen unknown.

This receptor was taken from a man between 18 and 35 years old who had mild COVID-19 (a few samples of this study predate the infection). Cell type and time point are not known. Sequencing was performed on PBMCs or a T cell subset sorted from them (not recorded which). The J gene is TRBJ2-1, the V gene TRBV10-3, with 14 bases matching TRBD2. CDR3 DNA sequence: TGTGCCATCGCCAGGACTAGCGGGGGGCTGAGCTCCTACAATGAGCAGTTCTTC. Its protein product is CAIARTSGGLSSYNEQFF.